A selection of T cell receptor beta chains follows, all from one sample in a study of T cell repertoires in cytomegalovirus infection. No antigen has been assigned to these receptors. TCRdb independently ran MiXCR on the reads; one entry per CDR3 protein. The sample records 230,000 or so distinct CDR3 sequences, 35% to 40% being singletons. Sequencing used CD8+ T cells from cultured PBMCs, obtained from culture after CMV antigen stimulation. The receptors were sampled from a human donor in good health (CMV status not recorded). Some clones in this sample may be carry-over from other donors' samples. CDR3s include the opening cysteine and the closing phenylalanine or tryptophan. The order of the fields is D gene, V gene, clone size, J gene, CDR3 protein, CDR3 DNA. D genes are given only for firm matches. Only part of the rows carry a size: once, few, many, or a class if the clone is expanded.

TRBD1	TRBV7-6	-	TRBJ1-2	CASSGRTGGGYGYTF	TGTGCCAGCAGCGGACGGACAGGGGGCGGATATGGCTACACCTTC
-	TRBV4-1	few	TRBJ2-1	CASSQEGASEQFF	TGCGCCAGCAGCCAGGAGGGGGCTAGTGAGCAGTTCTTC
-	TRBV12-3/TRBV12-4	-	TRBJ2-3	CASSLTQGIGDTQYF	TGTGCCAGCAGTTTAACCCAGGGCATAGGGGATACGCAGTATTTT
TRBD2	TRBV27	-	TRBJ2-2	CASSLWEGTDTGELFF	TGTGCCAGCAGTTTATGGGAGGGGACCGACACCGGGGAGCTGTTTTTT
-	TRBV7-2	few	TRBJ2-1	CASSQRGYSYNEQFF	TGTGCCAGCAGCCAAAGGGGGTACTCCTACAATGAGCAGTTCTTC
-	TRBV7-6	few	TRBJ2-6	CASRSQGFGANVLTF	TGTGCCAGCAGGTCACAAGGATTCGGGGCCAACGTCCTGACTTTC
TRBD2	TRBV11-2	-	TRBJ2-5	CASSLGGRARETQYF	TGTGCCAGCAGCTTAGGCGGGAGGGCCCGGGAGACCCAGTACTTC
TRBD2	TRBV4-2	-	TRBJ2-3	CASSPSPGGWLQYF	TGTGCCAGCAGCCCAAGCCCGGGAGGTTGGTTGCAGTATTTT
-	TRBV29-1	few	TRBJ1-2	CSVEESSNYGYTF	TGCAGCGTTGAGGAGTCCTCTAACTATGGCTACACCTTC
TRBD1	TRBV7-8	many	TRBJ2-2	CASSLAPYLRQGRNTGELFF	TGTGCCAGCAGCTTAGCCCCATATCTTCGACAGGGACGAAACACCGGGGAGCTGTTTTTT
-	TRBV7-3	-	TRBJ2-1	CASSLSAGSAYNEQFF	TGTGCCAGCAGCTTAAGTGCTGGATCGGCCTACAATGAGCAGTTCTTC
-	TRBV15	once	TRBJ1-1	CATSRTGNTEAFF	TGTGCCACCAGCAGGACAGGGAACACTGAAGCTTTCTTT
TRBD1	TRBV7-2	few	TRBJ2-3	CASSETRTGKDTQYF	TGTGCCAGCAGCGAGACACGGACAGGGAAGGATACGCAGTATTTT
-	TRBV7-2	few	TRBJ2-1	CASSLGTTDPYNEQFF	TGTGCCAGCAGCTTAGGAACTACAGACCCCTACAATGAGCAGTTCTTC
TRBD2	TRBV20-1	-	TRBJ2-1	CSAREPGLAEERAYNEQFF	TGCAGTGCTAGAGAACCGGGACTAGCGGAAGAGAGGGCATACAATGAGCAGTTCTTC
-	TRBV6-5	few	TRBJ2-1	CASSYSADEQFF	TGTGCCAGCAGTTATAGCGCCGATGAGCAGTTCTTC
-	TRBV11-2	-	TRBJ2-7	CASSLRVSYEQYF	TGTGCCAGCAGCTTAAGGGTTTCCTACGAGCAGTACTTC
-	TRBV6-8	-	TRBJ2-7	CARSSRLSGVDEQYF	TGTGCCAGAAGTTCCCGACTATCGGGGGTTGACGAGCAGTACTTC
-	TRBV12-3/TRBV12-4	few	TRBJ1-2	CASRAGTATNYGYTF	TGTGCCAGCAGGGCCGGGACGGCGACTAACTATGGCTACACCTTC
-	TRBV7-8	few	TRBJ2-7	CASSPPGGTSSYEQYF	TGTGCCAGCAGCCCCCCCGGGGGTACTAGCTCCTACGAGCAGTACTTC
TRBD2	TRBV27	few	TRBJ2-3	CASFREEQNTDTQYF	TGTGCCAGCTTTCGGGAGGAACAAAACACAGATACGCAGTATTTT
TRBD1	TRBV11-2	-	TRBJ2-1	CASSYGQGYNEQFF	TGTGCCAGCAGCTACGGACAGGGATACAATGAGCAGTTCTTC
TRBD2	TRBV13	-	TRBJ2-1	CASSESGGAWDEQFF	TGTGCCAGCAGCGAGAGCGGGGGGGCCTGGGATGAGCAGTTCTTC
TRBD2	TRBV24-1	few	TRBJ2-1	CATTPSGRALEQFF	TGTGCCACTACGCCTAGCGGGAGGGCTCTTGAGCAGTTCTTC
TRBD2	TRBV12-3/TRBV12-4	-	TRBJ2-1	CASSSPGTIYNEQFF	TGTGCCAGCAGTTCCCCCGGGACTATTTACAATGAGCAGTTCTTC
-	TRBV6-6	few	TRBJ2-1	CASTAYNEQFF	TGTGCCAGCACTGCCTACAATGAGCAGTTCTTC
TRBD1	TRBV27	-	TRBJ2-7	CASSDLRTGGMIYEQYF	TGTGCCAGCAGTGACCTGAGGACAGGGGGCATGATCTACGAGCAGTACTTC
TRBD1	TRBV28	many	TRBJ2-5	CASSFIARDRVETQYF	TGTGCCAGCAGTTTTATAGCCCGGGACAGGGTAGAGACCCAGTACTTC